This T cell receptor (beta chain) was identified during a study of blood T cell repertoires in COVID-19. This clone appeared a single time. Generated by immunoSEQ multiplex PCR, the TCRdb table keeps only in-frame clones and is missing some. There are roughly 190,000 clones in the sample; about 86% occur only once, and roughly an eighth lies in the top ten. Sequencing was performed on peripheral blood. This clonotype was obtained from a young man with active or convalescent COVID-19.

The CDR3 spells CASSLVLVRESTEAFF. CDR3 sequence (DNA): TGTGCCAGCAGCTTAGTATTGGTTCGCGAGAGCACTGAAGCTTTCTTT. The rearrangement uses TRBV7-9 and TRBJ1-1; D is uncertain. Trimming took off 1 base at V and 4 bases at J, with 16 bases between the two ends. Germline lookup yields CDR1 SEHNR and CDR2 FQNEAQ (reference sequence). CDR3 size: 16 residues.